The source of this T cell receptor (beta chain) is a study of T cells in localized non-small cell lung cancer. Overall study results and limits: Out of the top 100 tumor clones, a median approximately 57 were seen in adjacent lung. In uninvolved adjacent lung, T cell clonality reached its highest value, exceeding tumor.

CDR1 and CDR2 from the germline V gene are SGHRS and YFSETQ. V was cut by 0 bases and J by 4 bases, with 17 bases left in between. The length of the CDR3 is 16 residues. A word on this clone: Antigen: not known.

The protocol was immunoSEQ multiplex PCR, while the TCRdb copy is restricted to in-frame clones and leaves out a portion. The sample shows tens of thousands of clones, roughly 90% of them seen only once. This clonotype was obtained from a man between 40 and 70 years old with stage I squamous cell lung carcinoma. The source was peripheral blood, collected before any cancer treatment. V is TRBV5-1 and J is TRBJ2-7, with D unresolved. The CDR3 is CASSLVGSHGSYEQYF. In DNA form, the CDR3 reads TGCGCCAGCAGCTTGGTGGGTAGTCACGGGTCATACGAGCAGTACTTC.